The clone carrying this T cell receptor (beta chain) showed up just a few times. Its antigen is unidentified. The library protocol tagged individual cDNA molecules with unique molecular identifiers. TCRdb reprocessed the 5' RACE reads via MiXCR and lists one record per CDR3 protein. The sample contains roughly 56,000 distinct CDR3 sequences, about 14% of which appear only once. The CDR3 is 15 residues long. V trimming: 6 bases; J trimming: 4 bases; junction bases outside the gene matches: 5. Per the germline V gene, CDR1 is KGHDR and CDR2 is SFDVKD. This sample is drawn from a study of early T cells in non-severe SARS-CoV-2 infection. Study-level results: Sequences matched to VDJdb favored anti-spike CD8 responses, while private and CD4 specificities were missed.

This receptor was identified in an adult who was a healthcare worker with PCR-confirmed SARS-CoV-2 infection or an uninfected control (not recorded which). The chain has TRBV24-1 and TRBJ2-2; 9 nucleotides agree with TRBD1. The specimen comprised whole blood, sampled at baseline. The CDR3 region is CATSPGQGLTGELFF. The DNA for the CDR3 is TGTGCCACCAGTCCCGGACAGGGGCTCACCGGGGAGCTGTTTTTT.